This T cell receptor (beta chain) is from a study of tumor-infiltrating lymphocytes in oesophageal squamous cell carcinoma. TCRdb redid the calling of the PCR reads with MiXCR, one entry per CDR3 protein. Altogether roughly 20,000 distinct CDR3 sequences are present, 35% to 40% being singletons, with the ten largest covering under 40%. The germline CDR1 and CDR2 sequences are MNHNY and SVGAGI (reference sequence). The CDR3 contains 13 residues. The V and J ends lost 6 bases and 1 base respectively, with 9 bases between them. The rearrangement joins TRBV6-6 to TRBJ1-2; TRBD1 is a possible D gene (5 bases). Sequencing was done on a sample of esophageal tumor tissue. This TCR came from a male donor with esophageal squamous cell carcinoma. CDR3 sequence: CASRDSFNYGYTF. The CDR3 DNA is TGTGCCAGCAGAGACAGCTTTAACTATGGCTACACCTTC.